This entry concerns a single TCR beta chain. Its antigen is currently unknown. This sample was taken from a study of graft-versus-host responses after intestinal transplantation. Background on the study: The whole recipient group had anti-thymocyte globulin induction followed by tacrolimus and steroids for roughly three years.

Study conclusions and caveats: Detection of GvH clones occurred in recipient marrow, and some had their first appearance in ileum or blood. Allograft clonal ratios (graft-versus-host to host-versus-graft) were high in patients who had graft-donor T cell macrochimerism.

This table comes from immunoSEQ multiplex PCR, and its TCRdb copy is limited to in-frame clones, with some not included. In the table there are 60,000 to 80,000 clones, 90% of which are singletons. The source of this sequence is a human donor who received an intestinal transplant. The starting material was unstimulated CD8+ T cells sorted from spleen or lymph node cells, obtained before intestinal transplant.

The CDR3 protein is CSVEGEEDWGGAFF. In DNA, the CDR3 is TGCAGCGTTGAAGGAGAGGAGGACTGGGGTGGGGCTTTCTTT. V is TRBV29-1 and J is TRBJ1-1; D is ambiguous. The germline gives CDR1 SQVTM, CDR2 ANQGSEA. Trimming left V 1 base short and J 11 bases short, with 20 bases between. The CDR3 spans 14 residues.